This TCR beta chain was identified in a study of blood T cell repertoires in COVID-19. In the study overall: The origin of the acute and convalescent COVID-19 samples was the United States, Italy and Spain.

Produced via immunoSEQ multiplex PCR; TCRdb's table is partial and in-frame only. The sample has approximately 190,000 clones, approximately 80% seen once; the top ten hold about 5%. The CDR3 length is 14 residues. Germline CDR1 SEHNR, CDR2 FQNEAQ (reference sequence). V was shortened by 2 bases and J by 6 bases, with 13 bases between the two germline ends. The J gene is TRBJ1-2, the V gene TRBV7-9, with D possibly TRBD1 on 5 matching bases. Material for sequencing was PBMCs or T cells enriched from blood (not recorded which). This clonotype was obtained from a woman between 55 and 75 years old with acute COVID-19. CDR3 coding DNA: TGTGCCAGCAGCTTACTGGCCAGGGATCATGGCTACACCTTC. Its translation is CASSLLARDHGYTF.